Below are 25 T cell receptor beta chains sequenced from a single sample in a study of cytomegalovirus exposure and HLA in healthy donors. Both 60 Vbeta primers and 13 Jbeta primers went into the PCR. Sequenced by immunoSEQ multiplex PCR; TCRdb stores in-frame clones only, minus some. Among about 110,000 clones listed, about 61% were seen once. The sequenced sample was PBMCs. Receptors originate from a woman aged 25 to 45 in good health and CMV-seronegative.

This clone was seen only a few times. The gene calls are TRBV5-1 and TRBJ1-1; 7 positions agree with TRBD1. V lost 5 bases, J lost 4 bases, and 8 bases stayed unmatched. CDR3 size: 14 residues. Germline-derived CDR1 and CDR2 are SGHRS and YFSETQ. CDR3 residues: CASRRQGRSTEAFF. CDR3 DNA: TGCGCCAGCAGACGACAGGGACGAAGCACTGAAGCTTTCTTT.

This clone was seen at least ten times. The chain combines TRBV4-3 with TRBJ2-6; 10 bases agree with TRBD1. This CDR3 contains 17 residues. Germline trimming cut 1 base from V and 0 bases from J; bases unmatched to any gene: 0. Per germline, CDR1 LGHNA and CDR2 YSLEER. The CDR3 loop is CASSQGDRGSGANVLTF. In DNA form, the CDR3 reads TGCGCCAGCAGCCAAGGGGACAGGGGCTCTGGGGCCAACGTCCTGACTTTC.

This clone was observed a handful of times. The CDR3 loop reads CASSVTGRAYNEQFF. CDR3 DNA sequence: TGTGCCAGCAGCGTGACCGGGAGGGCCTACAATGAGCAGTTCTTC. J is TRBJ2-1 and V is TRBV9; the match to TRBD2 covers 8 bases. Looked up from germline, CDR1 is SGDLS and CDR2 is YYNGEE. With 2 bases clipped from V and 2 bases from J, the junction kept 3 bases outside the gene matches. This CDR3 has 15 amino acids.

The chain is built from TRBV7-9 and TRBJ2-1; D is uncertain. This CDR3 spans 12 amino acids. Trimming took 2 bases from V and 6 from J, leaving 5 bases between them. Germline V gene data show CDR1 as SEHNR and CDR2 as FQNEAQ (reference sequence). The CDR3 region has the DNA TGTGCCAGCAGCTTATATGTCAATGAGCAGTTCTTC. Translating it yields CASSLYVNEQFF.

Remarks on this clone: Other DNA variants within this sample encode the same CDR3. V is TRBV9 and J is TRBJ2-1; the D is unclear. The CDR3 covers 13 residues. Trimming removed 0 bases at V and 4 bases at J, with 5 bases between. From germline, CDR1 is SGDLS and CDR2 YYNGEE. CDR3 sequence reads: CASSVAGYNEQFF. CDR3 bases: TGTGCCAGCAGCGTAGCGGGTTACAATGAGCAGTTCTTC.

A single count supports this clone. The V and J genes are TRBV13 and TRBJ1-1; 11 bases line up with TRBD1. The CDR3 spans 11 residues. Germline loops: CDR1 PRHDT, CDR2 FYEKMQ (reference sequence). J lost 13 bases, V lost 5 bases, and 3 bases had no gene match. The DNA for the CDR3 is TGTGCCAGCAGCAAGGGACAGGGGGTTTTCTTT. This codes for CASSKGQGVFF.

This clone was picked up one time. This rearrangement joins TRBV28 to TRBJ2-3; the match to TRBD2 covers 14 bases. CDR1 and CDR2 from the germline V gene are MDHEN and SYDVKM. J was trimmed by 0 bases and V by 3 bases; bases with no gene match: 2. There are 17 residues in the CDR3. The CDR3 DNA sequence: TGTGCCAGCAGTTTGGGACTAGCGGGAGTTAGCACAGATACGCAGTATTTT. Amino acid sequence: CASSLGLAGVSTDTQYF.

The rearrangement joins TRBV29-1 to TRBJ2-1; 7 bases agree with TRBD1. CDR1 is SQVTM, CDR2 ANQGSEA, per germline. V was clipped by 7 bases and J by 0 bases; unmatched bases: 15. There are 17 residues in the CDR3. CDR3 region: CSGRAATGTFSYNEQFF. Written as DNA, the CDR3 is TGCAGCGGTAGGGCCGCGACAGGGACATTCTCCTACAATGAGCAGTTCTTC.

The chain couples TRBV19 to TRBJ2-6; TRBD1 is a possible D gene (5 bases). The V and J ends lost 3 bases and 3 bases respectively, with 9 bases between them. The CDR3 covers 15 residues. From germline, CDR1 is LNHDA and CDR2 SQIVND (reference sequence). Written as DNA, the CDR3 is TGTGCCAGTAGTATCGCAGGGTTTGGGGCCAACGTCCTGACTTTC. This sequence encodes CASSIAGFGANVLTF.

This chain joins TRBV5-8 and TRBJ1-5; weak D call: TRBD1 (5 bases). V was shortened by 4 bases and J by 0 bases, with 8 bases between the two germline ends. Germline loops: CDR1 SGHTS, CDR2 YDEGEE. The CDR3 spans 14 residues. CDR3 amino acids: CASSRGNSNQPQHF. Here the CDR3 DNA reads TGTGCCAGCAGCCGGGGGAATAGCAATCAGCCCCAGCATTTT.

V usage is TRBV9 and J usage is TRBJ2-5; 7 bases line up with TRBD2. The germline V gene encodes CDR1 SGDLS and CDR2 YYNGEE. The CDR3 has 15 amino acids. V was pared by 3 bases and J by 2 bases, with 7 bases of the junction left unmatched. The CDR3 here is CASSALLATQETQYF. The CDR3, as DNA: TGTGCCAGCAGCGCCTTACTAGCGACACAAGAGACCCAGTACTTC.

This chain links TRBV2 with TRBJ1-1, with TRBD1 matching over 7 bases. The V segment lost 6 bases and the J segment 0 bases; nucleotides outside the gene matches: 4. Germline CDR1 and CDR2: SNHLY and FYNNEI. This CDR3 region has 14 residues. CDR3 sequence: CASRTGTVNTEAFF. CDR3 bases: TGTGCCAGCAGAACCGGGACAGTGAACACTGAAGCTTTCTTT.

This chain joins TRBV14 and TRBJ1-1, with D possibly TRBD1 on 6 matching bases. Deletions cut 5 bases from V and 0 bases from J, with 22 bases between. Per germline, CDR1 SGHDN and CDR2 FVKESK. The CDR3 has 18 amino acids. CDR3 sequence reads: CASSSHRDPAFMNTEAFF. In DNA, the CDR3 is TGTGCCAGCAGCAGTCACAGGGATCCAGCCTTTATGAACACTGAAGCTTTCTTT.

This clone was detected only once. V gene TRBV28 combines with J gene TRBJ2-7, with TRBD2 matching 14 bases. The ends lost 3 bases at V and 0 bases at J; junction bases unmatched: 7. CDR3 size: 18 residues. Germline lookup yields CDR1 MDHEN and CDR2 SYDVKM. The CDR3 loop reads CASSLGGLAGDRSYEQYF. The CDR3 region has the DNA TGTGCCAGCAGTTTGGGGGGACTAGCGGGAGACCGCTCCTACGAGCAGTACTTC.

This clone was picked up one time. The junction departs from the called germline gene at one end, perhaps through a read error. V usage is TRBV19 and J usage is TRBJ1-2; D might be TRBD1 (5 bases). The germline gives CDR1 LNHDA, CDR2 SQIVND (reference sequence). The CDR3 consists of 15 residues. Here the CDR3 DNA reads TGTGCCAGTACCATCTCCGAGACAGCTAACTATGGCGACACCTTC. Protein product: CASTISETANYGDTF.

The V and J genes are TRBV6-1 and TRBJ1-1; no clear D gene. From germline, CDR1 is MNHNS and CDR2 SASEGT. The V end lost 1 base, the J end lost 3 bases, and 15 bases lay between the germline ends. The CDR3 has 16 amino acids. The CDR3 loop reads CASSEVSGFEDTEAFF. CDR3 nucleotides: TGTGCCAGCAGTGAAGTTAGTGGTTTCGAGGACACTGAAGCTTTCTTT.

The rearrangement uses TRBV28 and TRBJ1-1; D may be TRBD1 (5 bases). The ends were cut back, 1 base at V and 7 bases at J, with 13 bases in the middle. The CDR3 totals 14 residues. CDR1 MDHEN and CDR2 SYDVKM come from the germline V gene. In DNA, the CDR3 is TGTGCCAGCAGTTTATTTGCAGGCGGGGGTGAAGCTTTCTTT. It yields the protein CASSLFAGGGEAFF.

This sequence joins TRBV9 and TRBJ2-7; tentatively, D is TRBD1 (6 bases). The germline V gene has CDR1 SGDLS and CDR2 YYNGEE. CDR3 length equals 16 residues. Trimming took off 3 bases at V and 1 base at J, with 17 bases between the two ends. The CDR3 DNA reads as TGTGCCAGCAGCGCCGCCGGGACAATGAATTCCTACGAGCAGTACTTC. This gives the protein CASSAAGTMNSYEQYF.

The chain recombines TRBV7-3 with TRBJ2-7, with 9 bases matching TRBD2. CDR1 and CDR2 from the germline V gene are SGHTA and FQGTGA. Trimming at V came to 2 bases and at J to 2 bases, leaving 4 bases not matched to a gene. The length of the CDR3 is 15 residues. The CDR3 spells CASSLASGAAYEQYF. The CDR3 DNA follows: TGTGCCAGCAGCTTAGCTAGCGGGGCAGCCTACGAGCAGTACTTC.

This clone has a handful of counts. The chain couples TRBV7-9 to TRBJ1-1; D is uncertain. The CDR3 loop spans 13 amino acids. The V and J ends lost 3 bases and 0 bases respectively, with 5 bases between them. Germline assignment: CDR1 SEHNR and CDR2 FQNEAQ (reference sequence). The CDR3 sequence is CASSFFMNTEAFF. The CDR3 DNA follows: TGTGCCAGCAGCTTCTTTATGAACACTGAAGCTTTCTTT.

The chain joins TRBV5-8 to TRBJ2-5; TRBD2 aligns across 7 bases. The CDR3 extends over 15 amino acids. V trimming: 0 bases; J trimming: 3 bases; junction bases outside the gene matches: 5. Germline V lookup: CDR1 SGHTS, CDR2 YDEGEE. DNA for the CDR3: TGTGCCAGCAGCTTGGCCGGGGCGGGAGAAGAGACCCAGTACTTC. It encodes CASSLAGAGEETQYF. Full variable domain (missing parts from reference TRBV5-8 and TRBJ2-5): EAGVTQSPTHLIKTRGQQATLRCSPISGHTSVYWYQQALGLGLQFLLWYDEGEERNRGNFPPRFSGRQFPNYSSELNVNALELEDSALYLCASSLAGAGEETQYFGPGTRLLVL.

This sequence joins TRBV9 and TRBJ1-1; possible D gene TRBD1, 6 bases. V was pared by 1 base and J by 6 bases, with 13 bases between. CDR1 is SGDLS and CDR2 is YYNGEE in the germline V gene. The CDR3 loop spans 14 amino acids. CDR3 in DNA: TGTGCCAGCAGCGTACTCGTCACAGGGCCTGAAGCTTTCTTT. This codes for CASSVLVTGPEAFF.

This chain links TRBV2 with TRBJ1-4; the D is unclear. The V gene's germline CDR1 is SNHLY and CDR2 FYNNEI. The CDR3 has 11 amino acids. The ends were cut back, 8 bases at V and 4 bases at J, with 5 bases in the middle. The CDR3 sequence: CASRVNEKLFF. The CDR3 nucleotides read TGTGCCAGCCGGGTTAATGAAAAACTGTTTTTT.

CDR3 loop: CASSPAWAGEGADTQYF. CDR3 nucleotides: TGTGCCAGCAGCCCCGCGTGGGCGGGAGAGGGAGCAGATACGCAGTATTTT. The rearrangement uses TRBV9 and TRBJ2-3; TRBD2 agrees at 7 bases. Germline V gene sequence: CDR1 SGDLS, CDR2 YYNGEE. This CDR3 contains 17 residues. Losses at the gene ends were 4 bases for V and 4 bases for J; bases not matched to a gene: 15.

This rearrangement joins TRBV5-8 to TRBJ1-5; 11 bases agree with TRBD1. V shed 4 bases, J shed 7 bases, and the junction held 4 bases outside the gene matches. The CDR3 covers 14 residues. Looked up from germline, CDR1 is SGHTS and CDR2 is YDEGEE. The CDR3 sequence: CASSTDRGLQPQHF. CDR3 sequence (DNA): TGTGCCAGCAGCACGGACAGGGGGCTCCAGCCCCAGCATTTT.